The 30 T cell receptor beta chains below were found in one sample sequenced in a study of blood T cell repertoires in COVID-19. Using immunoSEQ multiplex PCR, the repertoire was profiled, and TCRdb retains in-frame clones only, with some absent. This table holds about 39,000 clones, 65% to 90% found once. The material sequenced was peripheral blood. The receptors here all came from a human donor in a cohort sampled during active COVID-19.

This chain uses TRBV3-1 (or the pseudogene TRBV3-2) with TRBJ1-1; 10 bases match TRBD1. The CDR3 runs 12 residues. V trimming: 4 bases; J trimming: 11 bases; junction bases outside the gene matches: 4. Germline V gene sequence: CDR1 LGHDT, CDR2 YNNKEL (reference sequence). The CDR3 loop is CASSRRDRGAFF. The CDR3 DNA is TGTGCCAGCAGCCGTAGGGACAGGGGCGCTTTCTTT.

The chain combines TRBV5-4 with TRBJ1-2; 8 nucleotides agree with TRBD1. The length of the CDR3 is 15 residues. Trimming cost V 0 bases and J 4 bases; bases outside gene matches: 5. CDR1 and CDR2 (germline): SGHNT, YYREEE (reference sequence). The CDR3, as DNA: TGTGCCAGCAGCTTGGCGGGACAGGAACTCTATGGCTACACCTTC. Encoded protein: CASSLAGQELYGYTF. The entire variable domain, with the rest obtained from reference TRBV5-4 and TRBJ1-2, is as follows: ETGVTQSPTHLIKTRGQQVTLRCSSQSGHNTVSWYQQALGQGPQFIFQYYREEENGRGNFPPRFSGLQFPNYSSELNVNALELDDSALYLCASSLAGQELYGYTFGSGTRLTVV.

This sequence joins TRBV19 and TRBJ1-4; perhaps TRBD1 as D (5 bases). Germline V CDR1 and CDR2: LNHDA, SQIVND (reference sequence). V was clipped by 3 bases and J by 3 bases, with 17 bases between them. This CDR3 spans 17 amino acids. CDR3 sequence: CASSIGGRGLANEKLFF. CDR3 nucleotide sequence: TGTGCCAGTAGTATCGGGGGAAGAGGATTAGCTAATGAAAAACTGTTTTTT. Full variable domain (remainder filled in from reference TRBV19 and TRBJ1-4): DGGITQSPKYLFRKEGQNVTLSCEQNLNHDAMYWYRQDPGQGLRLIYYSQIVNDFQKGDIAEGYSVSREKKESFPLTVTSAQKNPTAFYLCASSIGGRGLANEKLFFGSGTQLSVL.

The chain combines TRBV18 with TRBJ2-5; no firm D call. Germline V gene data show CDR1 as KGHSH and CDR2 as LQKENI. The CDR3 consists of 11 residues. The V end lost 6 bases, the J end lost 1 base, and 3 bases lay between the germline ends. CDR3: CASSSQETQYF. In nucleotides, the CDR3 is TGTGCCAGCTCCTCCCAAGAGACCCAGTACTTC.

This clone was seen more than once but under ten times. V usage is TRBV30 and J usage is TRBJ1-5, with a possible D match to TRBD1 (5 bases). V shed 2 bases and J shed 0 bases, with 17 bases lying between them. The germline V gene has CDR1 GTSNPN and CDR2 SVGIG (reference sequence). There are 17 residues in the CDR3. The CDR3 spells CAWSRQGMAVSNQPQHF. CDR3 DNA sequence: TGTGCCTGGAGTCGGCAGGGAATGGCTGTTAGCAATCAGCCCCAGCATTTT.

The chain employs TRBV7-3 and TRBJ2-5, with 8 bases lining up with TRBD2. V gave up 2 bases and J gave up 2 bases; unmatched junction bases: 10. Germline CDR1 is SGHTA and CDR2 is FQGTGA. The CDR3 covers 17 residues. CDR3 coding DNA: TGTGCCAGCAGCTTACATGGGGGACTAGAGTTGCAAGAGACCCAGTACTTC. This translates into CASSLHGGLELQETQYF.

J is TRBJ1-1 and V is TRBV12-5, with D maybe TRBD1 (6 bases). The germline gives CDR1 LGHNT, CDR2 FRNRAP. Trimming cost V 5 bases and J 0 bases, with 10 bases left between them. The CDR3 length is 14 residues. The CDR3 nucleotides are TGTGCTAGTGGTCCAGGACAGATGAACACTGAAGCTTTCTTT. It yields the protein CASGPGQMNTEAFF.

The chain has TRBV7-2 and TRBJ2-5; 7 bases line up with TRBD1. CDR1 is SGHTA, CDR2 FQGNSA, per germline. The CDR3 sequence is 15 residues long. J lost 0 bases, V lost 3 bases, and 4 bases had no gene match. CDR3 amino acids: CASSFLTGHQETQYF. The CDR3 nucleotides read TGTGCCAGCAGCTTCTTGACAGGGCACCAAGAGACCCAGTACTTC.

The chain links TRBV5-6 to TRBJ2-5, with TRBD1 matching 9 bases. The germline gives CDR1 SGHDT, CDR2 YYEEEE. V lost 0 bases and J lost 5; bases outside the gene matches: 5. The CDR3 length is 15 residues. CDR3 amino acids: CASSLGTGVRETQYF. CDR3 nucleotides: TGTGCCAGCAGCTTGGGGACAGGGGTACGGGAGACCCAGTACTTC.

The V gene is TRBV2, the J gene TRBJ1-1; tentatively, D is TRBD1 (5 bases). There are 14 residues in the CDR3. V was pared by 0 bases and J by 5 bases, with 10 bases between. Germline V gene lookup returns CDR1 SNHLY and CDR2 FYNNEI. The CDR3, as DNA: TGTGCCAGCAGTGAAGCGCTTCGGGGGACTGAAGCTTTCTTT. Protein product: CASSEALRGTEAFF.

The chain is built from TRBV5-4 and TRBJ1-6; D unresolved. Trimming cost V 2 bases and J 0 bases, with 9 bases left between them. CDR3 length: 16 residues. Germline V gene data show CDR1 as SGHNT and CDR2 as YYREEE (reference sequence). The CDR3 DNA reads as TGTGCCAGCAGCTTTATCTCCAGCTCCTATAATTCACCCCTCCACTTT. Translating gives CASSFISSSYNSPLHF.

This clone has more than one count but fewer than ten. The chain uses TRBV30 and TRBJ2-2, with a tentative D call TRBD1 (6 bases). Germline CDR1 is GTSNPN and CDR2 is SVGIG (reference sequence). This CDR3 is built from 14 residues. V lost 8 bases and J 2 bases, leaving 15 bases between the germline ends. Written as DNA, the CDR3 is TGTGCCCGCAGGGGCCTAAGAAACACCGGGGAGCTGTTTTTT. The encoded protein is CARRGLRNTGELFF.

The V and J genes are TRBV27 and TRBJ1-4; no clear D gene. Trimming pared 6 bases from V and 8 bases from J, leaving 19 bases between. Germline CDR1 MNHEY, CDR2 SMNVEV (reference sequence). This CDR3 region has 15 residues. The CDR3 region is CASSPRGSQEEKLFF. The CDR3 DNA reads TGTGCCAGCAGCCCCCGCGGGAGCCAGGAAGAAAAACTGTTTTTT.

This clone came up a few times. V and J are TRBV6-1 and TRBJ2-7; D uncertain. Germline values: CDR1 MNHNS, CDR2 SASEGT. There are 15 residues in the CDR3. Between the trimmed V and J ends, which lost 2 bases and 4 bases, there was a span of 15 bases. The CDR3 region is CASSERSGFVYEQYF. The CDR3 nucleotides read TGTGCCAGCAGTGAACGTTCAGGTTTCGTGTACGAGCAGTACTTC.

The V gene is TRBV3-1 (or the pseudogene TRBV3-2), the J gene TRBJ1-1; D call uncertain. This CDR3 contains 15 residues. The ends were cut back, 4 bases at V and 4 bases at J, with 16 bases in the middle. Germline assignment: CDR1 LGHDT and CDR2 YNNKEL (reference sequence). As DNA, the CDR3 is TGTGCCAGCAGCCCTCGTGGCCTCTGGGCCACTGAAGCTTTCTTT. Translating gives CASSPRGLWATEAFF.

This clone was recorded a few times. The gene calls are TRBV3-1 (or the pseudogene TRBV3-2) and TRBJ2-7, with D perhaps matching TRBD1 (6 bases). CDR3 length equals 13 residues. Germline assignment: CDR1 LGHDT and CDR2 YNNKEL (reference sequence). With 3 bases removed from V and 6 bases from J, the gap between germline ends came to 12 bases. The CDR3: CASSHRGSREQYF. The CDR3 coding sequence is TGTGCCAGCAGCCATAGGGGGTCCCGCGAGCAGTACTTC.

The V call is TRBV6-5, the J call TRBJ2-7, with TRBD1 matching over 10 bases. The V and J ends lost 0 bases and 12 bases, in that order; junction bases with no gene match: 8. CDR3 length: 14 residues. Germline V CDR1 and CDR2: MNHEY, SVGAGI. CDR3 sequence reads: CASSYSGTGVPLYF. As DNA, the CDR3 is TGTGCCAGCAGTTACTCGGGGACAGGGGTCCCTTTGTACTTC.

The V and J genes are TRBV29-1 and TRBJ1-1; no definite D call. V was clipped by 3 bases and J by 0 bases, with 11 bases between them. The germline V gene has CDR1 SQVTM and CDR2 ANQGSEA. There are 14 residues in the CDR3. The CDR3, as DNA: TGCAGCGTTGAGGTTCACAGCATGAACACTGAAGCTTTCTTT. Its protein product is CSVEVHSMNTEAFF.

The chain carries TRBV4-3 and TRBJ1-1, with 10 nucleotides matching TRBD1. CDR3 length: 14 amino acids. V lost 4 bases and J lost 4; bases outside the gene matches: 3. Germline V gene data show CDR1 as LGHNA and CDR2 as YSLEER. As DNA, the CDR3 is TGCGCCAGCAGCCGGGACAGGGGAGCCACTGAAGCTTTCTTT. This gives the protein CASSRDRGATEAFF.

A single count supports this clone. The rearrangement joins TRBV3-1 (or the pseudogene TRBV3-2) to TRBJ1-5; D is possibly TRBD1 (6 bases). Looked up from germline, CDR1 is LGHDT and CDR2 is YNNKEL (reference sequence). V was clipped by 2 bases and J by 3 bases, with 8 bases between them. The CDR3 runs to 14 residues. CDR3 region: CASSQTGYNQPQHF. CDR3 DNA: TGTGCCAGCAGCCAAACAGGGTACAATCAGCCCCAGCATTTT.

The V gene is TRBV7-6, the J gene TRBJ2-1; 7 bases map to TRBD1. Germline V gene data show CDR1 as SGHVS and CDR2 as FNYEAQ. The CDR3 covers 15 residues. V trimming: 5 bases; J trimming: 9 bases; junction bases outside the gene matches: 13. The CDR3 nucleotides read TGTGCCAGCAGCCCGACAGGGACCAGGGGTGGTGAGCAGTTCTTC. This gives the protein CASSPTGTRGGEQFF.

This clone turned up a few times. The J gene is TRBJ1-6, the V gene TRBV3-1 (or the pseudogene TRBV3-2); perhaps TRBD1 as D (5 bases). CDR1 and CDR2 from the germline V gene are LGHDT and YNNKEL (reference sequence). V shed 9 bases and J shed 9 bases, with 15 bases lying between them. CDR3 length: 13 amino acids. Written as DNA, the CDR3 is TGTGCCAGTCACTGGGGGGGGAGTTCACCCCTCCACTTT. The encoded protein is CASHWGGSSPLHF.

V gene TRBV6-6 combines with J gene TRBJ1-6; TRBD1 agrees at 7 bases. The length of the CDR3 is 16 residues. Germline lookup yields CDR1 MNHNY and CDR2 SVGAGI (reference sequence). V was clipped by 7 bases and J by 1 base; unmatched bases: 7. DNA for the CDR3: TGTGCCAGCAAAGACAGGGAAGGGTCCTATAATTCACCCCTCCACTTT. It translates to CASKDREGSYNSPLHF.

The CDR3: CASSIRGITDTQYF. The CDR3 nucleotides read TGTGCCAGTAGTATCCGGGGGATCACAGATACGCAGTATTTT. This chain connects TRBV19 to TRBJ2-3; D possibly corresponds to TRBD2 (6 bases). The V and J ends lost 3 bases and 2 bases respectively, with 9 bases between them. This CDR3 has 14 amino acids. Germline lookup yields CDR1 LNHDA and CDR2 SQIVND (reference sequence).

The J gene is TRBJ2-5, the V gene TRBV7-9; 7 bases fit TRBD1. Germline CDR1 reads SEHNR; CDR2 reads FQNEAQ (reference sequence). There are 15 residues in the CDR3. V was clipped by 5 bases and J by 4 bases; unmatched bases: 10. CDR3 region: CASSPVGTALETQYF. CDR3 in DNA: TGTGCCAGCAGCCCCGTGGGGACAGCGTTAGAGACCCAGTACTTC.

The rearrangement joins TRBV5-5 to TRBJ2-7; 9 bases are shared with TRBD1. Trimming removed 5 bases from V and 2 bases from J; junction bases left unmatched: 5. The length of the CDR3 is 14 residues. Germline V CDR1 and CDR2: SGHKS, YYEKEE (reference sequence). The CDR3 DNA sequence: TGTGCCAGCAGAGCGGGACAGGGTGCCTACGAGCAGTACTTC. This translates into CASRAGQGAYEQYF.

The chain joins TRBV2 to TRBJ1-1; D unclear. The CDR3 has 13 residues. Trimming stripped 7 bases from V and 3 bases from J, with 12 bases between. Germline CDR1 reads SNHLY; CDR2 reads FYNNEI. The CDR3 DNA follows: TGTGCCAGCACGACCGGGTGGGACACTGAAGCTTTCTTT. This sequence encodes CASTTGWDTEAFF. The whole variable domain, filled in from reference TRBV2 and TRBJ1-1, reads EPEVTQTPSHQVTQMGQEVILRCVPISNHLYFYWYRQILGQKVEFLVSFYNNEISEKSEIFDDQFSVERPDGSNFTLKIRSTKLEDSAMYFCASTTGWDTEAFFGQGTRLTVV.

This clone is a singleton in its sample. CDR3 in DNA: TGTGCCAGCAGCGTAGGGGGCGGGAGGACCGGGGAGCTGTTTTTT. This translates into CASSVGGGRTGELFF. V usage is TRBV9 and J usage is TRBJ2-2, with 8 bases matching TRBD2. The length of the CDR3 is 15 residues. Per germline, CDR1 SGDLS and CDR2 YYNGEE. V lost 0 bases to trimming and J lost 5 bases; unmatched junction nucleotides: 3. Together with reference TRBV9 and TRBJ2-2, the CDR3 gives the full variable domain: DSGVTQTPKHLITATGQRVTLRCSPRSGDLSVYWYQQSLDQGLQFLIQYYNGEERAKGNILERFSAQQFPDLHSELNLSSLELGDSALYFCASSVGGGRTGELFFGEGSRLTVL.

The genes are TRBV7-3 and TRBJ2-2, with 7 positions matching TRBD2. From germline, CDR1 is SGHTA and CDR2 FQGTGA. Trimming took 6 bases from V and 0 from J; bases not matched to a gene: 4. The length of the CDR3 is 15 residues. The CDR3, as DNA: TGTGCCAGCAGGGGGAGCGGGGCGAACACCGGGGAGCTGTTTTTT. Translating gives CASRGSGANTGELFF. Drawing the rest from reference TRBV7-3 and TRBJ2-2, the complete variable domain is GAGVSQTPSNKVTEKGKYVELRCDPISGHTALYWYRQSLGQGPEFLIYFQGTGAADDSGLPNDRFFAVRPEGSVSTLKIQRTERGDSAVYLCASRGSGANTGELFFGEGSRLTVL.

The V gene is TRBV5-1, the J gene TRBJ1-2; the D is unclear. Trimming pared 4 bases from V and 7 bases from J, leaving 11 bases between. Germline V lookup: CDR1 SGHRS, CDR2 YFSETQ. The CDR3 loop spans 12 amino acids. CDR3 DNA sequence: TGCGCCAGCAGCCCGTATGAGGGTGGCTACACCTTC. Protein sequence: CASSPYEGGYTF.